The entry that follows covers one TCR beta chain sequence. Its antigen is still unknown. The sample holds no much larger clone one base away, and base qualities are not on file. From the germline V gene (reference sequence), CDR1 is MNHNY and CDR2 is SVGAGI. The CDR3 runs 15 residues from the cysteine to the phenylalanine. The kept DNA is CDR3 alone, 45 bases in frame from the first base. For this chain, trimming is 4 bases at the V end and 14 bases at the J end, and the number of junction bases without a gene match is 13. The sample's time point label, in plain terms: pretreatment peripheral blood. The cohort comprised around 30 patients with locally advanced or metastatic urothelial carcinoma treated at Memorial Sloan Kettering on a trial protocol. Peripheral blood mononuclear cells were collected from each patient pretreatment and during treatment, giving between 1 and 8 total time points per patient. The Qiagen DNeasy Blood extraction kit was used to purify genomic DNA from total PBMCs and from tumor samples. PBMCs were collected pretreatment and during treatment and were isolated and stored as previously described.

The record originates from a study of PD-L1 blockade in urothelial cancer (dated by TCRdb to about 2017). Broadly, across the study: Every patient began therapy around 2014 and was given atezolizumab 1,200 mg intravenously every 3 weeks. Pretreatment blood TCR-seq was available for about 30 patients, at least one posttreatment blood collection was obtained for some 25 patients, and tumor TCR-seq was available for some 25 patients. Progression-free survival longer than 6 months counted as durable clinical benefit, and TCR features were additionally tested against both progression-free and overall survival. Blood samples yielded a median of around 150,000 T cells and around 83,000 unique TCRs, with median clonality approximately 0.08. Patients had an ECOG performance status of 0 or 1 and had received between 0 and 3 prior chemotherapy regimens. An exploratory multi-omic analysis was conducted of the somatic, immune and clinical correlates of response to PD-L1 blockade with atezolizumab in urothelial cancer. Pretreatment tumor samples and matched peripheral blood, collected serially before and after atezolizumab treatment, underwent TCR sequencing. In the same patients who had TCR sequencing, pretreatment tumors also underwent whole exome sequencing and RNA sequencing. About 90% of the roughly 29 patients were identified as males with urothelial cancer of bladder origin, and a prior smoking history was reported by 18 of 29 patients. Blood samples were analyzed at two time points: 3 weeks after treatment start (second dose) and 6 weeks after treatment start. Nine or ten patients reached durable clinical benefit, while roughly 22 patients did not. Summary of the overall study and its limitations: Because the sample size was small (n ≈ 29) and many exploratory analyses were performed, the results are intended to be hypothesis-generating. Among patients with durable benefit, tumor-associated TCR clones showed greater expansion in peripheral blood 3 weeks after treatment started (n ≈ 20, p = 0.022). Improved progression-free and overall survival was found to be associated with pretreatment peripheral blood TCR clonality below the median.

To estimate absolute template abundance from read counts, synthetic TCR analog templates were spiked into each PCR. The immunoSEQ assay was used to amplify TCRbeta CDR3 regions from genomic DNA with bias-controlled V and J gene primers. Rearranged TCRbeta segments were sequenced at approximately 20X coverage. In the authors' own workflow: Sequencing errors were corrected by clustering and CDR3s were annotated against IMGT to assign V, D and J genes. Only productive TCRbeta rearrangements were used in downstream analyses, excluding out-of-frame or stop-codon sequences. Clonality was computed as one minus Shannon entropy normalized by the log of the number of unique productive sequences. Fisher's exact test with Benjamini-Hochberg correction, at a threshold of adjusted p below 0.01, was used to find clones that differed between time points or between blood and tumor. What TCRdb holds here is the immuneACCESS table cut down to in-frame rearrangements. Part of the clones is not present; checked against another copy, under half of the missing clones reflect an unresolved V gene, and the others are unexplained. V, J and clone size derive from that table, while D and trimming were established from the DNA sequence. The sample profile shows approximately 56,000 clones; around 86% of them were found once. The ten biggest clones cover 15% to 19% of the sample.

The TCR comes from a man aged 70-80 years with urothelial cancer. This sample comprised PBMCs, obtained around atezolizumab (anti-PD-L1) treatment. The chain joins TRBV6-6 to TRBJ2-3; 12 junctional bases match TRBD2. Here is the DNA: TGTGCCAGCAGTTCCCGGACTAGCGGGGATAGATACGCGTATTTT. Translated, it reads CASSSRTSGDRYAYF.